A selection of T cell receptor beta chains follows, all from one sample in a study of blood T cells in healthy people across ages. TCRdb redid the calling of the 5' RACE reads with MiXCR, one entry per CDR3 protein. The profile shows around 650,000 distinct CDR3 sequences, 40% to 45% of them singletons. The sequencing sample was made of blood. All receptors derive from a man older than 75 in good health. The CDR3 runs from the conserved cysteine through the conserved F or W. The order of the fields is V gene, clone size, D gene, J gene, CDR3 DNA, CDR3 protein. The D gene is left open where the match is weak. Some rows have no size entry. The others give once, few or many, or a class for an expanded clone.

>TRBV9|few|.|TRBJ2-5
TGTGCCAGCAGCCCCTCCTCGAGGGGGGCTTTAGAGACCCAGTACTTC
CASSPSSRGALETQYF
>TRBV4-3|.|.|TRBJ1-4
TGCGCCAGCAGCCGGGGCGGGAATGAAAAACTGTTTTTT
CASSRGGNEKLFF
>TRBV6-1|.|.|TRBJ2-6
TGTGCCAGCAGTGAAGCGCCAGGACAAGCACTCTTTGGGGCCAACGTCCTGACTTTC
CASSEAPGQALFGANVLTF
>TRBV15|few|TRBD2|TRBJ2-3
TGTGCCACCAGCAGGGAGGCTAGCGGGTTGAGTACAGATACGCAGTATTTT
CATSREASGLSTDTQYF
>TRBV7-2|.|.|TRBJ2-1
TGTGCCAGCAGCCCAATCAGGGGAGGGTCCGGGAAGCAGTTCTTC
CASSPIRGGSGKQFF
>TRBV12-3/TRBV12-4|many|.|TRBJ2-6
TGTGCCAGCAGTTTAGAGGCGGGCTTGGGTGGGGCCAACGTCCTGACTTTC
CASSLEAGLGGANVLTF
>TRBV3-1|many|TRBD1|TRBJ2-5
TGTGCCAGCAGCCAAGCCGGGACAGCCCAAGAGACCCAGTACTTC
CASSQAGTAQETQYF
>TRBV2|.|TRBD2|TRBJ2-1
TGTGCCAGCAGTTCACTAGCGGAGAACAATGAGCAGTTCTTC
CASSSLAENNEQFF
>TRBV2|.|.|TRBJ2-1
TGTGCCAGCAGTTATACGGGTCGAGAGCAGTTCTTC
CASSYTGREQFF
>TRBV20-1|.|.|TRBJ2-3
TGCAGTGCTAGAGCGGGTTTTGGGGATACGCAGTATTTT
CSARAGFGDTQYF
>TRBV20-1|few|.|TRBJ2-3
TGCAGTGTTAGGGAAGATACGCAGTATTTT
CSVREDTQYF
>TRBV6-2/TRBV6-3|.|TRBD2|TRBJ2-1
TGTGCCAGCGGCCTTATGGCTAGCGGGGGGCCCTACAATGAGCAGTTCTTC
CASGLMASGGPYNEQFF
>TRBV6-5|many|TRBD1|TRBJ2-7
TGTGCCAGCAGACCCCGGGCAGGGGGCAGGTCCTACGAGCAGTACTTC
CASRPRAGGRSYEQYF
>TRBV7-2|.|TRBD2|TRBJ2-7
TGTGTCAGCAGCTTAGAGGGAGGGGTGTACGAGCAGTACTTC
CVSSLEGGVYEQYF
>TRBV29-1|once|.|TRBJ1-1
TGCAGCGTTGGCTCTGGGGGCAGGTTAACTGAAGCTTTCTTT
CSVGSGGRLTEAFF
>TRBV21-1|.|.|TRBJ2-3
TGTGCCAGCAGCAAAGGAATTAGGAGCGGGGGCCGTCCAGATACGCAGTATTTT
CASSKGIRSGGRPDTQYF
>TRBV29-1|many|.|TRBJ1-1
TGCAGCGTTGAAATAAACACTGAAGCTTTCTTT
CSVEINTEAFF
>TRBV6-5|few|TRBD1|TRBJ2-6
TGTGCCAGCAGTTACTCGGGGACAGGGGGCTCTGGGGCCAACGTCCTGACTTTC
CASSYSGTGGSGANVLTF
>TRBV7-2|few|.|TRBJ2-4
TGTGCCAGCAGCTTAGTGAACCTAGCCAAAAACATTCAGTACTTC
CASSLVNLAKNIQYF
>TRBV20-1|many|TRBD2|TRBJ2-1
TGCAGTGCTAGAGATCTAGCGGGAGAGATTGAGCAGTTCTTC
CSARDLAGEIEQFF
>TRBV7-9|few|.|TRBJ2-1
TGTGCCAGCAGCTTATCCCGATTGGGCTACAATGAGCAGTTCTTC
CASSLSRLGYNEQFF
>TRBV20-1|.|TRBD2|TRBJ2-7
TGCAGTGCTAGCCCACCGACTAGCGGGGGGTACGAGCAGTACTTC
CSASPPTSGGYEQYF
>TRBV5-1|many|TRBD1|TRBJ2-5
TGCGCCAGCAGCTTGGACGTGACAGGGGCAGGAGAGACCCAGTACTTC
CASSLDVTGAGETQYF
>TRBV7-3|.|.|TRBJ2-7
TGTGCCAGCAGCTTAACCCCCGGCATGGGGGAGCAGTACTTC
CASSLTPGMGEQYF
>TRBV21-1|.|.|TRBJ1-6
TGTGCCAGCAGCAAAGTCGACGGGAATTCACCCCTCCACTTT
CASSKVDGNSPLHF
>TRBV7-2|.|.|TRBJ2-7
TGTGCCAGCAGCTCCGGACCCTCCCAAGCGAGAGAGCAGTACTTC
CASSSGPSQAREQYF
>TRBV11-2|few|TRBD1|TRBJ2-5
TGTGCCAGCACATTCGTGGGGACAGGAGATCGTTTGACCCAGTACTTC
CASTFVGTGDRLTQYF
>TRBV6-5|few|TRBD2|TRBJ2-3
TGTGCCAGCAGTTCCCCCACTTCTAGCGGGGGGGCGGATACGCAGTATTTT
CASSSPTSSGGADTQYF
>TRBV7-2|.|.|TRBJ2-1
TGTGCCAGCCGCGTAGAGGGCTACAATGAGCAGTTCTTC
CASRVEGYNEQFF
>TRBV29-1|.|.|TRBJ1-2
TGCAGCGTTGTAGGGACGGCAAATAACGGGGGCTACACCTTC
CSVVGTANNGGYTF
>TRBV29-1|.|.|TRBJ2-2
TGCAGCGTCAATCGGGCCGGGGCCGGGGAGCTGTTTTTT
CSVNRAGAGELFF
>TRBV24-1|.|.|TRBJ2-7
TGTGCCACCAGTGATTTGCAAATGTGGTCCTTTCCCTACGAGCAGTACTTC
CATSDLQMWSFPYEQYF
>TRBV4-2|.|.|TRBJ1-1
TGTGCCATGTCGACCGGGACAAGAGACACTGAAGCTTTCTTT
CAMSTGTRDTEAFF
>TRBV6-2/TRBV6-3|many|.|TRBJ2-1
TGTGCCAGCAGCCATACTAGGGGGTCCTACAATGAGCAGTTCTTC
CASSHTRGSYNEQFF
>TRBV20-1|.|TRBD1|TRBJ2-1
TGCAGTGCTCCCCGACAGGGGGCCCCCTACGAGCAGTTCTTC
CSAPRQGAPYEQFF
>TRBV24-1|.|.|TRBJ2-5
TGTGCCACCAGTGAGTCGGAGACCCAGTACTTC
CATSESETQYF
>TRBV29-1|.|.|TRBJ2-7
TGCAGCGTTGGCCTCGGGCCGGAGCAGTACTTC
CSVGLGPEQYF
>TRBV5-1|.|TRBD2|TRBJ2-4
TGCGCCAGCAGCTTGGCGATAGCGGGAGAGGGGGCCAAAAACATTCAGTACTTC
CASSLAIAGEGAKNIQYF
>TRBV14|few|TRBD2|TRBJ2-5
TGTGCCAGCAGCCAAGACCCAGCGGGAGTAATCTCCAACCAAGAGACCCAGTACTTC
CASSQDPAGVISNQETQYF
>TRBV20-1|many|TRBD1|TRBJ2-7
TGCAGTGCGAGAGGACCGGGACAGGTTTCCTACGAGCAGTACTTC
CSARGPGQVSYEQYF
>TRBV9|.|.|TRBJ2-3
TGTGCCAGCAGCGTCGGCGGCATCCCAGATACGCAGTATTTT
CASSVGGIPDTQYF
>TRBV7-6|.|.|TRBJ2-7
TGTGCCAGCAGCTTAGCGCTTCAGGGTATCTACGAGCAGTACTTC
CASSLALQGIYEQYF
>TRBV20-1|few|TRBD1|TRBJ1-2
TGCAGTGCTAGAGACGCTCAGGGGGGAGTTGAGTATGGCTACACCTTC
CSARDAQGGVEYGYTF
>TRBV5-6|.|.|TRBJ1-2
TGTGCCAGCAGCGACATGTTGGGGGGAACATCGGTTGGCTATGGCTGCACCTTC
CASSDMLGGTSVGYGCTF
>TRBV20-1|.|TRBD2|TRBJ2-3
TGCAGTGCTGCTTATACGAGGACTAGCGGACTCACAGATACGCAGTATTTT
CSAAYTRTSGLTDTQYF
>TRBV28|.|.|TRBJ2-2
TGTGCCAGCAGTTTACAAGTTCGTCACCAAGGCACCGGGGAGCTGTTTTTT
CASSLQVRHQGTGELFF
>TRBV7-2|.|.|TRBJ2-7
TGTGCCAGCAGCAAATCTAGCAGCTCCTACAATGAGCAGTACTTC
CASSKSSSSYNEQYF
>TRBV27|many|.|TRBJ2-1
TGTGCCAGCACTAGTAGGCACAATGAGCAGTTCTTC
CASTSRHNEQFF
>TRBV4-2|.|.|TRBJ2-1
TGTGCCAGCAGCCAAGGGAGGGCGGCTAGCTACAATGAGCAGTTCTTC
CASSQGRAASYNEQFF
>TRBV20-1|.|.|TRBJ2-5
TGCAGTGCTAGCCCGCAGGGATGGGAGACCCAGTACTTC
CSASPQGWETQYF
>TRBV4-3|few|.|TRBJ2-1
TGCGCCAGCAGCCAAGATCCGAAGGGCAGCTCCTACAATGAGCAGTTCTTC
CASSQDPKGSSYNEQFF
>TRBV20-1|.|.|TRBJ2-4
TGCAGTGGTAGAGTGAGACTAGCCAAAAACATTCAGTACTTC
CSGRVRLAKNIQYF
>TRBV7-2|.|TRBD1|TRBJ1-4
TGTGCCACCAGGAACAGGGGTGAAAAACTGTTTTTT
CATRNRGEKLFF
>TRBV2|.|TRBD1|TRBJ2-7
TGTGCCAGCAGCCAAGGGACAGTATATCCCTACGAGCAGTACTTC
CASSQGTVYPYEQYF
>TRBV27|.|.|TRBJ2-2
TGTGCCAGCACCCTCCGGTATATGGACAGCGGATTCCAGGTCGGGGAGCTGTTTTTT
CASTLRYMDSGFQVGELFF
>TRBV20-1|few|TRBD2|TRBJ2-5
TGCAGTGTTGGGGCTAGCGGGAGTTCCGGGCAAGAGACCCAGTACTTC
CSVGASGSSGQETQYF
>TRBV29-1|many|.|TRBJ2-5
TGCAGCGTTGCCAAGCTAGGGTCGGGAGAGACCCAGTACTTC
CSVAKLGSGETQYF